A single sample is the source of the 20 T cell receptor beta chains below, sequenced in a study of blood T cell repertoires in COVID-19. Method: immunoSEQ multiplex PCR; TCRdb's copy keeps in-frame clones and lacks some. The sample records 100,000 to 150,000 clones, about 70% being singletons. The sequencing input was peripheral blood. These TCRs come from a man between 60 and 75 years old with acute or convalescent COVID-19.

The chain is built from TRBV7-3 and TRBJ1-1, with D possibly TRBD1 on 5 matching bases. This CDR3 contains 16 residues. Germline V lookup: CDR1 SGHTA, CDR2 FQGTGA. Trimming took off 2 bases at V and 6 bases at J, with 19 bases between the two ends. CDR3 residues: CASSLSSAGVRSEAFF. The CDR3, as DNA: TGTGCCAGCAGCTTATCCAGTGCGGGGGTAAGGTCTGAAGCTTTCTTT.

The gene calls are TRBV18 and TRBJ1-5, with 7 bases identical to TRBD1. This CDR3 region has 14 residues. Trimming at V came to 4 bases and at J to 7 bases, leaving 7 bases not matched to a gene. From germline, CDR1 is KGHSH and CDR2 LQKENI. This CDR3 is CASSQTGSRQPQHF. CDR3 DNA: TGTGCCAGCTCACAGACAGGGTCTAGGCAGCCCCAGCATTTT.

This chain links TRBV2 with TRBJ2-7, with D perhaps matching TRBD1 (5 bases). With 2 bases removed from V and 5 bases from J, the gap between germline ends came to 13 bases. There are 14 residues in the CDR3. Germline CDR1 SNHLY, CDR2 FYNNEI. The CDR3 is CASSESRVQNEQYF. The CDR3 coding sequence is TGTGCCAGCAGTGAAAGCAGGGTCCAGAACGAGCAGTACTTC.

The CDR3, as DNA: TGTGCCAGCAGTTTCGACACTGGAATGGGTGCTTTCTTT. Residues: CASSFDTGMGAFF. This chain connects TRBV12-3 or TRBV12-4 to TRBJ1-1; no firm D call. V lost 3 bases, J lost 11 bases, and 16 bases lay in between. The CDR3 totals 13 residues.

This chain uses TRBV28 with TRBJ1-5; 10 bases are shared with TRBD1. The CDR3 totals 16 residues. Germline-derived CDR1 and CDR2 are MDHEN and SYDVKM. V shed 1 base, J shed 4 bases, and the junction held 4 bases outside the gene matches. This chain's CDR3 is CASSLSPGQGNQPQHF. The CDR3 DNA sequence: TGTGCCAGCAGTTTATCCCCGGGACAGGGGAATCAGCCCCAGCATTTT.

V usage is TRBV3-1 (or the pseudogene TRBV3-2) and J usage is TRBJ2-7; 10 positions match TRBD2. Germline-derived CDR1 and CDR2 are LGHDT and YNNKEL (reference sequence). The CDR3 has 15 residues. V trimming: 0 bases; J trimming: 4 bases; junction bases outside the gene matches: 3. The CDR3 here is CASSQELLAGYEQYF. The CDR3 bases are TGTGCCAGCAGCCAAGAGTTACTAGCGGGGTACGAGCAGTACTTC.

The J gene is TRBJ1-5, the V gene TRBV2; no reliable D call. This CDR3 region has 14 residues. V lost 6 bases to trimming and J lost 3 bases, with 12 bases between them. The V gene's germline CDR1 is SNHLY and CDR2 FYNNEI. CDR3 sequence reads: CASSTQNLNQPQHF. The CDR3 bases are TGTGCCAGCAGCACACAGAATCTCAATCAGCCCCAGCATTTT. Full variable domain (outside the CDR3, taken from reference TRBV2 and TRBJ1-5): EPEVTQTPSHQVTQMGQEVILRCVPISNHLYFYWYRQILGQKVEFLVSFYNNEISEKSEIFDDQFSVERPDGSNFTLKIRSTKLEDSAMYFCASSTQNLNQPQHFGDGTRLSIL.

The chain is built from TRBV10-3 and TRBJ1-2, with 7 bases fitting TRBD1. V was clipped by 10 bases and J by 5 bases; unmatched bases: 7. Germline loops: CDR1 ENHRY, CDR2 SYGVKD. This CDR3 comprises 12 residues. CDR3 loop: CATTGTDYGYTF. The CDR3 DNA sequence: TGTGCCACCACCGGGACAGATTATGGCTACACCTTC.

The chain combines TRBV18 with TRBJ1-1, with 7 bases matching TRBD1. The CDR3 contains 15 residues. V shed 2 bases, J shed 5 bases, and the junction held 8 bases outside the gene matches. Germline V gene data show CDR1 as KGHSH and CDR2 as LQKENI. CDR3 sequence (DNA): TGTGCCAGCTCACCAAGACTCGACAGGGCAACTGAAGCTTTCTTT. Its translation is CASSPRLDRATEAFF. The entire variable domain, with the rest obtained from reference TRBV18 and TRBJ1-1, is as follows: NAGVMQNPRHLVRRRGQEARLRCSPMKGHSHVYWYRQLPEEGLKFMVYLQKENIIDESGMPKERFSAEFPKEGPSILRIQQVVRGDSAAYFCASSPRLDRATEAFFGQGTRLTVV.

The chain employs TRBV11-2 and TRBJ2-7; 7 bases match TRBD2. V shed 5 bases, J shed 2 bases, and the junction held 9 bases outside the gene matches. This CDR3 contains 15 residues. From germline, CDR1 is SGHAT and CDR2 FQNNGV. The CDR3, as DNA: TGTGCCAGCAGCATAGGGAGGGACGTAACCTACGAGCAGTACTTC. Translated, it gives CASSIGRDVTYEQYF.

This clone was detected only a few times. The rearrangement uses TRBV7-6 and TRBJ2-1; TRBD1 aligns across 9 bases. This CDR3 spans 16 amino acids. Germline V lookup: CDR1 SGHVS, CDR2 FNYEAQ. V trimming: 1 base; J trimming: 3 bases; junction bases outside the gene matches: 4. This chain's CDR3 is CASSLESGQGYNEQFF. CDR3 coding DNA: TGTGCCAGCAGCTTAGAGTCGGGACAGGGCTACAATGAGCAGTTCTTC.

The chain carries TRBV14 and TRBJ1-1, with TRBD1 as a possible D gene (5 bases). The CDR3 covers 19 residues. Looked up from germline, CDR1 is SGHDN and CDR2 is FVKESK. V gave up 0 bases and J gave up 0 bases, with 20 bases separating them. The CDR3 reads CASSQDRKVVGGMNTEAFF. CDR3 nucleotide sequence: TGTGCCAGCAGCCAAGATCGCAAGGTGGTGGGGGGAATGAACACTGAAGCTTTCTTT.

The V call is TRBV24-1, the J call TRBJ2-5; tentative D call: TRBD1 (6 bases). Deletions cut 1 base from V and 3 bases from J, with 11 bases between. Germline-derived CDR1 and CDR2 are KGHDR and SFDVKD. CDR3 length equals 15 residues. Here the CDR3 reads CATSDFPGAEETQYF. CDR3 in DNA: TGTGCCACCAGTGATTTTCCAGGGGCCGAAGAGACCCAGTACTTC.

The V gene is TRBV21-1, the J gene TRBJ1-2. TRBV21-1 represents a pseudogene. CDR3 length: 15 amino acids. The CDR3: CASSKVSRRYYGYTF. CDR3 nucleotides: TGTGCCAGCAGCAAAGTTTCGCGGCGGTATTATGGCTACACCTTC.

This clone has ten or more counts. The gene calls are TRBV28 and TRBJ2-2, with D possibly matching TRBD2 (5 bases). This CDR3 comprises 15 residues. Trimming took off 3 bases at V and 1 base at J, with 9 bases between the two ends. Germline CDR1 MDHEN, CDR2 SYDVKM. The CDR3 region has the DNA TGTGCCAGCAGTTTTCCTAGCCAGAACACCGGGGAGCTGTTTTTT. Amino acids: CASSFPSQNTGELFF.

The chain links TRBV6-1 to TRBJ2-6; D gene uncertain. The CDR3 has 17 residues. Trimming stripped 0 bases from V and 1 base from J, with 10 bases between. The germline CDR1 and CDR2 sequences are MNHNS and SASEGT. CDR3 sequence (DNA): TGTGCCAGCAGTGAAGCTGTCGGGTTATCTGGGGCCAACGTCCTGACTTTC. Its protein is CASSEAVGLSGANVLTF.

V usage is TRBV29-1 and J usage is TRBJ1-1; D gene unclear. Germline V lookup: CDR1 SQVTM, CDR2 ANQGSEA. This CDR3 spans 16 amino acids. V dropped 6 bases and J dropped 5 bases, with 25 bases sitting between them. CDR3 in DNA: TGCAGCGTCGTACAGACCCCTTGGGTGGCGGGAACTGAAGCTTTCTTT. This encodes CSVVQTPWVAGTEAFF.

This clone was recorded a few times. The rearrangement links TRBV29-1 to TRBJ1-4; possibly TRBD1 for D (6 bases). Trimming took 4 bases from V and 8 from J, leaving 17 bases between them. The CDR3 extends over 14 amino acids. Germline CDR1 reads SQVTM; CDR2 reads ANQGSEA. This CDR3 reads CSVADDRLREKLFF. The DNA for the CDR3 is TGCAGCGTTGCTGATGACAGGCTCCGGGAAAAACTGTTTTTT.

The V gene is TRBV19, the J gene TRBJ2-2; no reliable D call. Germline V gene data show CDR1 as LNHDA and CDR2 as SQIVND (reference sequence). The germline V and J ends were trimmed by 1 base and 7 bases, with 10 bases remaining between them. This CDR3 has 14 residues. The CDR3 protein is CASSIVGAFGELFF. The CDR3 region has the DNA TGTGCCAGTAGTATAGTAGGAGCGTTCGGGGAGCTGTTTTTT. The whole variable domain, filled in from reference TRBV19 and TRBJ2-2, reads DGGITQSPKYLFRKEGQNVTLSCEQNLNHDAMYWYRQDPGQGLRLIYYSQIVNDFQKGDIAEGYSVSREKKESFPLTVTSAQKNPTAFYLCASSIVGAFGELFFGEGSRLTVL.

In DNA form, the CDR3 reads TGTGCCAGCAGCGGGGGGAGGCTGGTTGAGCAGTTCTTC. It yields the protein CASSGGRLVEQFF. The chain has TRBV9 and TRBJ2-1; possibly TRBD2 for D (6 bases). The V and J ends lost 3 bases and 9 bases respectively, with 13 bases between them. Germline V CDR1 and CDR2: SGDLS, YYNGEE. The CDR3 has 13 amino acids.